Below are 22 T cell receptor beta chains sequenced from a single sample in a study of Ad26.COV2.S vaccination and SARS-CoV-2 variants. The repertoire was sequenced with immunoSEQ multiplex PCR; TCRdb's copy has only in-frame clones and lacks some. Altogether about 280,000 clones are present, around 87% being singletons, with the ten largest covering roughly 3.5%. Indicated treatment: some 20 received Ad26.COV2.S at low or high dose, single or two shots; about 5 received placebo; per-sample allocation not given. It was on day 63 after the first vaccine or placebo injection that samples were taken. The sequencing here drew on peripheral blood, taken in a trial of Ad26.COV2.S vaccine versus placebo. The receptors were sampled from a person aged 18 to 59 who received the Ad26.COV2.S COVID-19 vaccine or a placebo.

This clone was picked up a small number of times. The rearrangement uses TRBV3-1 (or the pseudogene TRBV3-2) and TRBJ1-2; 10 bases line up with TRBD1. Germline V gives CDR1 LGHDT, CDR2 YNNKEL (reference sequence). The CDR3 has 16 amino acids. Trimming removed 3 bases from V and 8 bases from J; junction bases left unmatched: 12. The CDR3 spells CASSQIRGTGDYGYTF. CDR3 coding DNA: TGTGCCAGCAGCCAGATAAGAGGGACAGGGGATTACGGCTACACCTTC.

This clone was found a few times. V usage is TRBV18 and J usage is TRBJ2-2; 9 nucleotides match TRBD2. Germline V gene sequence: CDR1 KGHSH, CDR2 LQKENI. V shed 3 bases and J 6 bases; nucleotides not matched to a gene: 2. This CDR3 contains 14 residues. CDR3 loop: CASSPGLASGELFF. In DNA form, the CDR3 reads TGTGCCAGCTCACCGGGACTAGCATCCGGGGAGCTGTTTTTT. Full variable domain (rest looked up from reference TRBV18 and TRBJ2-2): NAGVMQNPRHLVRRRGQEARLRCSPMKGHSHVYWYRQLPEEGLKFMVYLQKENIIDESGMPKERFSAEFPKEGPSILRIQQVVRGDSAAYFCASSPGLASGELFFGEGSRLTVL.

This rearrangement joins TRBV5-1 to TRBJ2-1; D possibly matches TRBD1 or TRBD2 (5 bases each). The V end lost 3 bases, the J end lost 6 bases, and 16 bases lay between the germline ends. The CDR3 consists of 15 residues. Germline V gene lookup returns CDR1 SGHRS and CDR2 YFSETQ. The CDR3 region is CASSSQVTEGNEQFF. The CDR3 region has the DNA TGCGCCAGCAGCTCACAGGTTACTGAGGGCAATGAGCAGTTCTTC.

V gene TRBV2 combines with J gene TRBJ1-1; no reliable D call. V was trimmed by 0 bases and J by 5 bases, leaving 1 base between them. Germline lookup yields CDR1 SNHLY and CDR2 FYNNEI. The CDR3 length is 11 residues. The CDR3 loop is CASSEATEAFF. In nucleotides, the CDR3 is TGTGCCAGCAGTGAAGCAACTGAAGCTTTCTTT.

V gene TRBV25-1 combines with J gene TRBJ1-6; 7 bases are shared with TRBD1. This CDR3 has 14 residues. Germline V CDR1 and CDR2: MGHDK, SYGVNS. Trimming at V came to 10 bases and at J to 7 bases, leaving 10 bases not matched to a gene. CDR3 protein: CATWDSIRNSPLHF. The CDR3 nucleotides read TGTGCCACCTGGGACAGCATACGAAATTCACCCCTCCACTTT.

V and J are TRBV10-2 and TRBJ1-4; TRBD1 matches 9 bases. CDR1 is WSHSY, CDR2 SAAADI, per germline. Trimming at V came to 4 bases and at J to 5 bases, leaving 5 bases not matched to a gene. The CDR3 loop spans 15 amino acids. The CDR3 coding sequence is TGCGCCAGCAGTGCACCGGGACAGGGAAATGAAAAACTGTTTTTT. Residues: CASSAPGQGNEKLFF.

The genes are TRBV11-2 and TRBJ2-7; D is possibly TRBD2 (5 bases). Germline CDR1 SGHAT, CDR2 FQNNGV. CDR3 length: 14 residues. V was clipped by 5 bases and J by 5 bases, with 16 bases between them. The CDR3 protein is CASSKTTRADEQYF. CDR3 bases: TGTGCCAGCAGCAAGACTACGCGGGCGGACGAGCAGTACTTC.

This chain connects TRBV6-5 to TRBJ1-2; weak D call: TRBD1 (5 bases). The length of the CDR3 is 14 residues. The V gene's germline CDR1 is MNHEY and CDR2 SVGAGI. The V gene lost 6 bases and the J gene lost 2 bases, with 13 bases spanning the gap. The CDR3 DNA reads TGTGCCAGCAGCGCGGATGGGGCAAACTATGGCTACACCTTC. Its protein is CASSADGANYGYTF.

The chain employs TRBV5-5 and TRBJ2-5; D unclear. The length of the CDR3 is 14 residues. The V end was cut by 0 bases, the J end by 0 bases, with 6 bases between. In germline, CDR1 is SGHKS, CDR2 YYEKEE (reference sequence). The CDR3 is CASSLGANQETQYF. As DNA, the CDR3 is TGTGCCAGCAGCTTGGGGGCTAACCAAGAGACCCAGTACTTC.

The genes are TRBV19 and TRBJ1-1, with D possibly being TRBD1 (5 bases). The CDR3 length is 14 residues. V dropped 5 bases and J dropped 0 bases, with 10 bases sitting between them. CDR1 is LNHDA, CDR2 SQIVND, per germline (reference sequence). The CDR3 spells CASSLGQLNTEAFF. CDR3 coding DNA: TGTGCCAGTAGTCTGGGGCAGCTGAACACTGAAGCTTTCTTT.

This sequence joins TRBV7-2 and TRBJ2-7, with TRBD1 as a possible D gene (6 bases). CDR1 is SGHTA, CDR2 FQGNSA, per germline. The CDR3 is 15 amino acids. Trimming pared 1 base from V and 5 bases from J, leaving 15 bases between. The chain's CDR3 is CASSLVGWTAHEQYF. CDR3 DNA: TGTGCCAGCAGCTTAGTAGGATGGACAGCCCACGAGCAGTACTTC.

The chain links TRBV5-4 to TRBJ1-6, with TRBD1 matching 9 bases. This CDR3 is built from 15 residues. The ends lost 4 bases at V and 7 bases at J; junction bases unmatched: 6. Germline V gene sequence: CDR1 SGHNT, CDR2 YYREEE (reference sequence). CDR3 in DNA: TGTGCCAGCAGCCCGGACAGGGGATTCAATTCACCCCTCCACTTT. Residues: CASSPDRGFNSPLHF.

The gene calls are TRBV27 and TRBJ1-3, with D possibly being TRBD1 (6 bases). Germline lookup yields CDR1 MNHEY and CDR2 SMNVEV (reference sequence). The ends were cut back, 2 bases at V and 4 bases at J, with 9 bases in the middle. The CDR3 contains 14 residues. The CDR3 spells CASSLAGAGNTIYF. The DNA of the CDR3 is TGTGCCAGCAGTTTAGCAGGGGCAGGAAACACCATATATTTT.

The chain is built from TRBV4-1 and TRBJ1-5; D not certain. Germline V lookup: CDR1 MGHRA, CDR2 YSYEKL. The length of the CDR3 is 16 residues. V was clipped by 4 bases and J by 7 bases, with 20 bases between them. The CDR3 is CASSPREGSFGQPQHF. In DNA form, the CDR3 reads TGCGCCAGCAGCCCCCGGGAGGGATCCTTTGGACAGCCCCAGCATTTT.

This CDR3 reads CATSRDLGGSDGYTF. As DNA, the CDR3 is TGTGCCACCAGCAGAGATCTGGGGGGGTCTGATGGCTACACCTTC. The rearrangement joins TRBV15 to TRBJ1-2, with D possibly matching TRBD1 (5 bases). Germline CDR1 and CDR2: LNHNV and YYDKDF (reference sequence). The CDR3 consists of 15 residues. V lost 0 bases and J 6 bases, leaving 14 bases between the germline ends.

This clone showed up many times. This chain uses TRBV6-5 with TRBJ2-7; perhaps D is TRBD1 or TRBD2 (5 bases each). The germline V gene encodes CDR1 MNHEY and CDR2 SVGAGI. V gave up 0 bases and J gave up 2 bases, with 14 bases separating them. This CDR3 contains 16 residues. CDR3 sequence: CASSYSTGWGTYEQYF. CDR3 nucleotide sequence: TGTGCCAGCAGTTACTCGACGGGGTGGGGGACCTACGAGCAGTACTTC.

The chain links TRBV27 to TRBJ2-7; either TRBD1 or TRBD2 may fit D (10 bases each). The germline V gene has CDR1 MNHEY and CDR2 SMNVEV (reference sequence). CDR3 size: 20 residues. Between the trimmed V and J ends, which lost 4 bases and 1 base, there was a span of 29 bases. CDR3: CASSSRDRGSSGGKSYEQYF. CDR3 sequence (DNA): TGTGCCAGCAGTTCACGGGACAGGGGAAGTAGCGGGGGGAAATCCTACGAGCAGTACTTC.

This clone was counted between two and nine times. This specimen includes other DNA sequences encoding the same CDR3. J is TRBJ1-2 and V is TRBV12-3 or TRBV12-4, with D maybe TRBD1 (6 bases). V gave up 6 bases and J gave up 1 base, with 9 bases separating them. The CDR3 runs 13 residues. This chain's CDR3 is CASSPDSNYGYTF. The CDR3, as DNA: TGTGCCAGCAGCCCGGACAGTAACTATGGCTACACCTTC.

This clone was counted a single time. The chain employs TRBV5-1 and TRBJ1-2, with D maybe TRBD1 (5 bases). The CDR3 has 13 residues. The V end lost 0 bases, the J end lost 6 bases, and 9 bases lay between the germline ends. Germline CDR1 and CDR2: SGHRS and YFSETQ. CDR3 nucleotide sequence: TGCGCCAGCAGCTTGGCTGAAGGGGATGGCTACACCTTC. Its protein product is CASSLAEGDGYTF.

This chain connects TRBV19 to TRBJ2-1; possible D gene TRBD1, 6 bases. Germline CDR1 and CDR2: LNHDA and SQIVND (reference sequence). This CDR3 region has 13 residues. The V end was cut by 5 bases, the J end by 8 bases, with 13 bases between. The CDR3 loop is CASSHRVGDEQFF. CDR3 nucleotides: TGTGCCAGTAGTCACAGGGTTGGCGATGAGCAGTTCTTC.

The chain joins TRBV5-1 to TRBJ1-1; D gene uncertain. The CDR3 totals 14 residues. V was shortened by 0 bases and J by 0 bases, with 6 bases between the two germline ends. Germline CDR1 reads SGHRS; CDR2 reads YFSETQ. Here the CDR3 reads CASSLVMMNTEAFF. The CDR3 DNA reads TGCGCCAGCAGCTTGGTCATGATGAACACTGAAGCTTTCTTT. Drawing the rest from reference TRBV5-1 and TRBJ1-1, the complete variable domain is KAGVTQTPRYLIKTRGQQVTLSCSPISGHRSVSWYQQTPGQGLQFLFEYFSETQRNKGNFPGRFSGRQFSNSRSEMNVSTLELGDSALYLCASSLVMMNTEAFFGQGTRLTVV.

This clone was counted a few times. The rearrangement uses TRBV2 and TRBJ1-4, with D unresolved. The V end was cut by 1 base, the J end by 3 bases, with 9 bases between. The CDR3 runs 15 residues. Germline V gene data show CDR1 as SNHLY and CDR2 as FYNNEI. CDR3 loop: CASSEVGIPNEKLFF. The CDR3 DNA sequence: TGTGCCAGCAGTGAAGTAGGCATACCTAATGAAAAACTGTTTTTT.